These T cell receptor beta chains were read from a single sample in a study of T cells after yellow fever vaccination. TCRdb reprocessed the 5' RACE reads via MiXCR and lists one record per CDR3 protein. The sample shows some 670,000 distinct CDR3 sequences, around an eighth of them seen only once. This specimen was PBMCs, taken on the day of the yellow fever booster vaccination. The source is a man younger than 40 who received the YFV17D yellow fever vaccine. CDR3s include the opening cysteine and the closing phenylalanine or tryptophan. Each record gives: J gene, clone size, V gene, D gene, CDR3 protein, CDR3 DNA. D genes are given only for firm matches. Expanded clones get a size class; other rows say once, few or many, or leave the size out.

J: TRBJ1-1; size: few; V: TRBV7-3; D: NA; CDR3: CASSLTGKNTEAFF; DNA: TGTGCCAGCAGCTTAACAGGGAAGAACACTGAAGCTTTCTTT
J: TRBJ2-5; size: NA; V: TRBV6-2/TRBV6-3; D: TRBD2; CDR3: CASLRAGMEETQYF; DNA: TGTGCCAGCCTACGAGCGGGGATGGAAGAGACCCAGTACTTC
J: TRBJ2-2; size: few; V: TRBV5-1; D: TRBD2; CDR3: CASSLSSSGGRTGEPFF; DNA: TGCGCCAGCAGCTTGTCATCCTCGGGAGGGCGAACCGGGGAGCCGTTTTTT
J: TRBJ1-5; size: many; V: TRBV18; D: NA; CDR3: CASSPAGGGNQPQHF; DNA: TGTGCCAGCTCCCCCGCGGGGGGAGGCAATCAGCCCCAGCATTTT
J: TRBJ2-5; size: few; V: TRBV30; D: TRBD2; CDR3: CATTSERAGKTQYF; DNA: TGTGCCACGACTAGCGAACGAGCTGGGAAGACCCAGTACTTC
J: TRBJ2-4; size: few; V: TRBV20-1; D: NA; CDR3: CSARRMSENIQYF; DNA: TGCAGTGCTAGAAGGATGAGCGAAAACATTCAGTACTTC
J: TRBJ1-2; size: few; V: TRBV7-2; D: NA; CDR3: CASSRVDYGYTF; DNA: TGTGCCAGCAGCCGAGTAGACTATGGCTACACCTTC
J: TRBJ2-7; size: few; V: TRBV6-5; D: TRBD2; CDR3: CASSYSTSGIYEQYF; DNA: TGTGCCAGCAGTTACTCGACTAGCGGGATCTACGAGCAGTACTTC
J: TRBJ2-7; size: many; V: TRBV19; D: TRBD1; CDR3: CATRDRGYEQYF; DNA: TGTGCCACCCGGGACAGGGGTTACGAGCAGTACTTC
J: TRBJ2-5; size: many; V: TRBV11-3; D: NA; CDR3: CASSSGSQETQYF; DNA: TGTGCCAGCAGCTCCGGATCTCAAGAGACCCAGTACTTC
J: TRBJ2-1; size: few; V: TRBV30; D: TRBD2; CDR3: CAWKGLSSGRAGEQFF; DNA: TGTGCCTGGAAGGGGTTGTCTAGCGGGAGGGCCGGTGAGCAGTTCTTC